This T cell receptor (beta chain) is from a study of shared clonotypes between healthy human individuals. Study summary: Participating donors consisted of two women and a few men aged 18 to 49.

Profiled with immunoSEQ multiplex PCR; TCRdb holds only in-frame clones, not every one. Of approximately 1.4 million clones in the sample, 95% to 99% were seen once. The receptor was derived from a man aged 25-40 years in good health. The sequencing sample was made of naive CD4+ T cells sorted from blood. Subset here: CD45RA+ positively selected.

The CDR3: CASSESGQFETQYF. DNA of the CDR3: TGCGCCAGCAGTGAGTCAGGGCAGTTTGAGACCCAGTACTTC. The V and J genes are TRBV10-1 and TRBJ2-5; D remains unclear. The germline V and J ends were trimmed by 0 bases and 5 bases, with 10 bases remaining between them. This CDR3 is built from 14 residues. Germline CDR1 and CDR2: WNHNN and SYGVQD (reference sequence).